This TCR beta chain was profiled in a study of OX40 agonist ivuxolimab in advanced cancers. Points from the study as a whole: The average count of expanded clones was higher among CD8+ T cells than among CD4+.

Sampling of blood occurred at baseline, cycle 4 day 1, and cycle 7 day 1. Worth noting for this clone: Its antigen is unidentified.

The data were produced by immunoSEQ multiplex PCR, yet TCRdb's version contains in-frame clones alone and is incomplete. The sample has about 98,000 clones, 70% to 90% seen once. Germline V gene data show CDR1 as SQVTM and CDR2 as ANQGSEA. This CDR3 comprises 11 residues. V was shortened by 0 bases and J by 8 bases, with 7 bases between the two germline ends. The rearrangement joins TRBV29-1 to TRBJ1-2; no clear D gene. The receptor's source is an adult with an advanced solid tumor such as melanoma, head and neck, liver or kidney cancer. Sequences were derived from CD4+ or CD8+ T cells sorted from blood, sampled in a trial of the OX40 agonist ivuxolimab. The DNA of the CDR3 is TGCAGCGTTGAAGATGGAGGGGGCTACACCTTC. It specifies CSVEDGGGYTF.